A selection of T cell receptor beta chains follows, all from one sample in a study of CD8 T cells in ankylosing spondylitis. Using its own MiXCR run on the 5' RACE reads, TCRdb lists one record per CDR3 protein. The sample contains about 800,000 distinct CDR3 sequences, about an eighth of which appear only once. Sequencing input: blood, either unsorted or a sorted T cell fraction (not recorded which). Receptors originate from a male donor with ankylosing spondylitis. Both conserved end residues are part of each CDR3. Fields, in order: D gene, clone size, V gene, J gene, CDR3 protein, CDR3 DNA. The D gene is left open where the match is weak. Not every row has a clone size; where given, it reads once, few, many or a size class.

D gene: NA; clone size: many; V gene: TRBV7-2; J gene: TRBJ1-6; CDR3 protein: CASSLTRQALHHLHF; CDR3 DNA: TGTGCCAGCAGCTTAACGAGACAGGCCCTCCACCACCTCCACTTT
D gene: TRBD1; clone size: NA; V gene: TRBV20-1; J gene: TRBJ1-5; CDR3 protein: CSAYRDRYQPQHF; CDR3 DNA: TGCAGTGCGTACCGGGACAGGTATCAGCCCCAGCATTTT
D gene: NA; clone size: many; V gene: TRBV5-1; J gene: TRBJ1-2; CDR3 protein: CASSLVGFDYGYTF; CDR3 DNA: TGCGCCAGCAGCTTGGTTGGGTTTGACTATGGCTACACCTTC
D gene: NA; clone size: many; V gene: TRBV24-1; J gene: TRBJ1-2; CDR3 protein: CATSDPGRVYGYTF; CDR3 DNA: TGTGCCACCAGTGATCCCGGACGGGTCTATGGCTACACCTTC
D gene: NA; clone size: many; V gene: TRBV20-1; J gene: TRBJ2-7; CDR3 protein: CSANREASYEQYF; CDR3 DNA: TGCAGTGCGAATCGGGAAGCGTCCTACGAGCAGTACTTC
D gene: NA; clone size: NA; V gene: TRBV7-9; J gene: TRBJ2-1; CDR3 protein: CASTPQPGTYNEQFF; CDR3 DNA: TGTGCCAGCACCCCCCAACCCGGGACATACAATGAGCAGTTCTTC
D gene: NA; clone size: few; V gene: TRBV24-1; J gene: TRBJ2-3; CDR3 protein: CATSYRADTQYF; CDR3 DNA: TGTGCCACCAGTTATCGGGCTGATACGCAGTATTTT
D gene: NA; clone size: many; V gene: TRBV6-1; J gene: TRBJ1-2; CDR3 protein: CASSPGQLYGYTF; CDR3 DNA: TGCGCCAGCAGCCCCGGACAGCTGTATGGCTACACCTTC
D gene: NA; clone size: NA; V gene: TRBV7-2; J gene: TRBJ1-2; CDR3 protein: CASSARRSSYTF; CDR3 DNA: TGTGCCAGCAGCGCCCGTAGAAGTAGCTACACCTTC
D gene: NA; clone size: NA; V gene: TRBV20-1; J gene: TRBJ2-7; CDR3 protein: CSARGRGSPSYEQYF; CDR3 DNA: TGCAGTGCTAGGGGGCGGGGTTCCCCCTCCTACGAGCAGTACTTC
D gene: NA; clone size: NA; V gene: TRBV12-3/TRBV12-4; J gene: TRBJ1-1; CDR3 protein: CASTRGVATEAFF; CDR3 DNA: TGTGCCAGCACCCGAGGAGTGGCCACTGAAGCTTTCTTT
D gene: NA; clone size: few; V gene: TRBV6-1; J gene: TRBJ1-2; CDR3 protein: CASRQDRNYGYTF; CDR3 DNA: TGTGCCAGCAGGCAGGACAGAAACTATGGCTACACCTTC
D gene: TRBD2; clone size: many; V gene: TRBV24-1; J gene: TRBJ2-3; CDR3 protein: CATSDGGLAQDTQYF; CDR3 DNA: TGTGCCACCAGTGATGGAGGACTAGCGCAAGATACGCAGTATTTT
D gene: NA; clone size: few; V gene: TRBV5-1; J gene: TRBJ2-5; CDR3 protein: CASSLFRSGQETQYF; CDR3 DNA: TGCGCCAGCAGCTTGTTCAGGAGTGGGCAAGAGACCCAGTACTTC
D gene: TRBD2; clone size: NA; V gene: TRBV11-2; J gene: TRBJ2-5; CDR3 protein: CASSGWGGTQETQYF; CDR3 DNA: TGTGCCAGCAGCGGGTGGGGGGGGACTCAAGAGACCCAGTACTTC
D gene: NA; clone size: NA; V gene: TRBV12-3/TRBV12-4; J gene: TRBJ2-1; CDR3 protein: CASSRLTNEQFF; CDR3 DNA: TGTGCCAGCAGTCGACTAACCAATGAGCAGTTCTTC